One and the same sample provided the 14 T cell receptor beta chains below, sequenced in a study of breast tumors, draining lymph nodes, adjacent tissues. Breast cancer patients provided tissue from their axillary draining lymph nodes. Each CDR3 protein gets one entry after TCRdb re-called the multiplex PCR reads with MiXCR. Among 200,000 to 250,000 distinct CDR3 sequences listed, 30% to 35% were seen once. The sample was axillary lymph node tissue. The receptors shown here come from a female donor with breast cancer. Some clones in this sample may be carry-over from other donors' samples.

This clonotype was seen many times. The J gene is TRBJ1-2, the V gene TRBV4-3; TRBD1 agrees at 9 bases. Trimming at V came to 1 base and at J to 5 bases, leaving 8 bases not matched to a gene. Germline CDR1 reads LGHNA; CDR2 reads YSLEER. This CDR3 has 16 amino acids. The CDR3 is CASSQATGGQGYGYTF. The CDR3 region has the DNA TGCGCCAGCAGCCAAGCGACCGGGGGACAGGGTTATGGCTACACCTTC.

This clonotype appeared a few times. A much larger clone lies a single base off, so this may be a read error. The chain carries TRBV7-6 and TRBJ2-1; the D gene is possibly TRBD1 (6 bases). The ends were cut back, 1 base at V and 6 bases at J, with 16 bases in the middle. Germline CDR1 is SGHVS and CDR2 is FNYEAQ. This CDR3 is 16 amino acids long. The chain's CDR3 is CASSLGGQTPANEQFF. The CDR3, as DNA: TGTGCCAGCAGCTTAGGGGGGCAGACCCCCGCCAATGAGCAGTTCTTC.

A few counts support this clonotype. The rearrangement joins TRBV20-1 to TRBJ2-7; TRBD2 matches at 8 bases. Trimming took 0 bases from V and 5 from J; bases not matched to a gene: 9. CDR3 size: 15 residues. Germline CDR1 reads DFQATT; CDR2 reads SNEGSKA (reference sequence). CDR3: CSARDLVAGSHEQYF. Here the CDR3 DNA reads TGCAGTGCTAGAGATCTGGTAGCGGGGTCCCACGAGCAGTACTTC.

This clonotype was counted at least ten times. DNA for the CDR3: TGTGCCACCAGTGGTGGGACAGCTCTTCAGCCCCAGCATTTT. Translating it yields CATSGGTALQPQHF. The chain couples TRBV24-1 to TRBJ1-5; TRBD1 matches 7 bases. The V segment lost 5 bases and the J segment 6 bases; nucleotides outside the gene matches: 6. The CDR3 has 14 residues. The germline V gene encodes CDR1 KGHDR and CDR2 SFDVKD.

On this clonotype: A read error may account for a junction end that differs from germline. The rearrangement links TRBV7-9 to TRBJ1-2, with a possible D match to TRBD1 (5 bases). The germline V gene encodes CDR1 SEHNR and CDR2 FQNEAQ (reference sequence). The CDR3 spans 15 residues. The CDR3 bases are TGTGCCAGCAGCTTACTTACAGGCGTTAACTATGGCTACCCCTTC. It specifies CASSLLTGVNYGYPF.

This clonotype showed up many times. The V gene is TRBV11-2, the J gene TRBJ2-2; 8 bases line up with TRBD1. The V segment lost 6 bases and the J segment 6 bases; nucleotides outside the gene matches: 9. The CDR3 has 15 residues. Germline CDR1 is SGHAT and CDR2 is FQNNGV. The CDR3: CASSSRTGYPGELFF. In DNA, the CDR3 is TGTGCCAGCAGTTCCAGGACAGGGTATCCCGGGGAGCTGTTTTTT. The variable domain in full, completed from reference TRBV11-2 and TRBJ2-2, reads EAGVAQSPRYKIIEKRQSVAFWCNPISGHATLYWYQQILGQGPKLLIQFQNNGVVDDSQLPKDRFSAERLKGVDSTLKIQPAKLEDSAVYLCASSSRTGYPGELFFGEGSRLTVL.

V is TRBV2 and J is TRBJ2-7; 16 bases match TRBD2. The CDR3 totals 12 residues. Looked up from germline, CDR1 is SNHLY and CDR2 is FYNNEI. The junction had 1 base not matched to a gene; V was cut back by 6 bases and J by 11 bases. For the CDR3, the DNA is TGTGCCAGCAGGGGGACTAGCGGGAGGGAGTACTTC. It translates to CASRGTSGREYF. The full variable domain, with the rest looked up from reference TRBV2 and TRBJ2-7, is EPEVTQTPSHQVTQMGQEVILRCVPISNHLYFYWYRQILGQKVEFLVSFYNNEISEKSEIFDDQFSVERPDGSNFTLKIRSTKLEDSAMYFCASRGTSGREYFGPGTRLTVT.

This clonotype was counted only a few times. This sequence joins TRBV27 and TRBJ1-4; no clear D. The germline V gene encodes CDR1 MNHEY and CDR2 SMNVEV (reference sequence). The V and J ends lost 3 bases and 5 bases respectively, with 10 bases between them. The CDR3 loop spans 14 amino acids. The CDR3 is CASSFRGRNEKLFF. DNA for the CDR3: TGTGCCAGCAGTTTTCGGGGAAGGAATGAAAAACTGTTTTTT.

The chain uses TRBV7-2 and TRBJ2-7; D not resolved. Germline V gene data show CDR1 as SGHTA and CDR2 as FQGNSA. This CDR3 region has 11 residues. CDR3 residues: CARPDSYEQYF. DNA for the CDR3: TGTGCTAGGCCGGATTCCTACGAGCAGTACTTC.

The V and J genes are TRBV4-2 and TRBJ2-6; D gene unclear. V was shortened by 4 bases and J by 3 bases, with 16 bases between the two germline ends. This CDR3 has 17 residues. CDR1 is LGHNA, CDR2 YNFKEQ, per germline. The CDR3 region has the DNA TGTGCCAGCAGCCCTGGTCTAAACGGGCGTGGGGCCAACGTCCTGACTTTC. Translation gives CASSPGLNGRGANVLTF.

The V call is TRBV12-3 or TRBV12-4, the J call TRBJ2-7; D perhaps matches TRBD1 (5 bases). With 3 bases removed from V and 2 bases from J, the gap between germline ends came to 11 bases. The CDR3 spans 14 residues. The CDR3 sequence is CASSFDSQAYEQYF. CDR3 sequence (DNA): TGTGCCAGCAGTTTTGACAGCCAAGCCTACGAGCAGTACTTC.

This clonotype was observed at least ten times. The chain employs TRBV20-1 and TRBJ2-2, with a weak D call TRBD1 (5 bases). This CDR3 contains 13 residues. The germline V gene encodes CDR1 DFQATT and CDR2 SNEGSKA (reference sequence). The ends were cut back, 5 bases at V and 5 bases at J, with 12 bases in the middle. CDR3 sequence (DNA): TGCAGTGCTCCCTCAGGGTATACCGGGGAGCTGTTTTTT. It translates to CSAPSGYTGELFF.

The chain couples TRBV5-4 to TRBJ2-2; 11 nucleotides match TRBD1. The V gene's germline CDR1 is SGHNT and CDR2 YYREEE (reference sequence). The CDR3 loop spans 15 amino acids. With 3 bases clipped from V and 9 bases from J, the junction kept 7 bases outside the gene matches. In nucleotides, the CDR3 is TGTGCCAGCAGCTCCGGGACAGGGGGAAGCCGGGAGCTGTTTTTT. This codes for CASSSGTGGSRELFF. Combining the CDR3 with reference TRBV5-4 and TRBJ2-2 gives the whole variable domain ETGVTQSPTHLIKTRGQQVTLRCSSQSGHNTVSWYQQALGQGPQFIFQYYREEENGRGNFPPRFSGLQFPNYSSELNVNALELDDSALYLCASSSGTGGSRELFFGEGSRLTVL.

This clonotype was seen many times. This chain links TRBV5-1 with TRBJ2-5, with D possibly TRBD1 on 6 matching bases. V lost 0 bases and J 4 bases, leaving 13 bases between the germline ends. This CDR3 contains 15 residues. Germline values: CDR1 SGHRS, CDR2 YFSETQ. The CDR3 region has the DNA TGCGCCAGCAGCTTGGCCCTAGGCAGGGGAGAGACCCAGTACTTC. Amino acids: CASSLALGRGETQYF.